The T cell receptor beta chain described here comes from a study of shared clonotypes between healthy human individuals. The overall study: Three CD4 naive, three CD4 memory, two CD8 naive and one CD8 memory plate were used per donor. Study findings and constraints: A few donors held about 4.5% of naive CD4 clonotypes in common. Generally, estimated richness proved larger in naive subsets than it did in memory subsets.

This table comes from immunoSEQ multiplex PCR, and its TCRdb copy is limited to in-frame clones, with some not included. The sample shows about 1,900,000 clones, less than 95% of them seen only once. CD8 cells classed as naive were CD45RO-negative and positively selected for CCR7, excluding terminally differentiated effector memory CD45RA+ cells. Every contributor of samples was a Caucasian grown-up residing in Nashville, Tennessee. Notes on this clone: Its antigen is currently unknown.

The CDR3 spans 15 residues. V was clipped by 4 bases and J by 2 bases, with 16 bases between them. Germline lookup yields CDR1 SGHNT and CDR2 YYREEE (reference sequence). Sample: naive CD8+ T cells sorted from blood. The chain recombines TRBV5-4 with TRBJ2-7; no clear D. This receptor was obtained from a man younger than 35 in good health. CDR3 nucleotides: TGTGCCAGCAGCCTGGATACGGTGGGTCCCTACGAGCAGTACTTC. Translation gives CASSLDTVGPYEQYF.